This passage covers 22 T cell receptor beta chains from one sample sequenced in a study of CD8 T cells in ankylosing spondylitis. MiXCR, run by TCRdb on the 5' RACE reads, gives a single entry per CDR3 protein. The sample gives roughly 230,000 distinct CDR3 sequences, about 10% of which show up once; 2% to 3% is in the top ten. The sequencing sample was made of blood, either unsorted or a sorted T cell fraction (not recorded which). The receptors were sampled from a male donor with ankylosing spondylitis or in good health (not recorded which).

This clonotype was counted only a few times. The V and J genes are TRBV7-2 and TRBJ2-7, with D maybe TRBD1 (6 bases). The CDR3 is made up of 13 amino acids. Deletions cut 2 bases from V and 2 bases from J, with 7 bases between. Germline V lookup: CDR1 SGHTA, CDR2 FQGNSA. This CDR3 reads CASSLRTAYEQYF. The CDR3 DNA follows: TGTGCCAGCAGCTTACGGACAGCCTACGAGCAGTACTTC. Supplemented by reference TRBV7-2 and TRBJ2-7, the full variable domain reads GAGVSQSPSNKVTEKGKDVELRCDPISGHTALYWYRQSLGQGLEFLIYFQGNSAPDKSGLPSDRFSAERTGGSVSTLTIQRTQQEDSAVYLCASSLRTAYEQYFGPGTRLTVT.

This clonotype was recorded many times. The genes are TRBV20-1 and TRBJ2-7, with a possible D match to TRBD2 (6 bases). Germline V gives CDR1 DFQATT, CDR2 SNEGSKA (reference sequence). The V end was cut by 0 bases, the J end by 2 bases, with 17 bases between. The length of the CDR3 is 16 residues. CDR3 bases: TGCAGTGCTAGAGATCCCCTAGGCGGGGCGGCCTACGAGCAGTACTTC. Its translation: CSARDPLGGAAYEQYF.

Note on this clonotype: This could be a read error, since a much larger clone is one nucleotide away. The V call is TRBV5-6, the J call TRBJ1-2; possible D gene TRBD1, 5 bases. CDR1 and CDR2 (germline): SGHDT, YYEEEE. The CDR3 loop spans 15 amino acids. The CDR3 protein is CASSLRGEGSYSYTF. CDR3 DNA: TGTGCCAGCAGCTTGCGGGGGGAAGGAAGCTATAGCTACACCTTC.

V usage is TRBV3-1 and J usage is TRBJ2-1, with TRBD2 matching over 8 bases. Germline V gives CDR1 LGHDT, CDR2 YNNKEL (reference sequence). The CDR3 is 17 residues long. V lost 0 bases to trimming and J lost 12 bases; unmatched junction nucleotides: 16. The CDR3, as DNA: TGTGCCAGCAGCCAAGATGCTGCTAGCGGGTTCCCAGGCGGGCAGTTCTTC. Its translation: CASSQDAASGFPGGQFF.

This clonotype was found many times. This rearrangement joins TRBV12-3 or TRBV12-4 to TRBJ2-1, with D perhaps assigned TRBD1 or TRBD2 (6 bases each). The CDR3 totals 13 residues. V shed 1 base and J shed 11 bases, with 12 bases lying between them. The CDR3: CASSLEGGVQQFF. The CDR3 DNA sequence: TGTGCCAGCAGTTTAGAGGGGGGAGTGCAGCAGTTCTTC.

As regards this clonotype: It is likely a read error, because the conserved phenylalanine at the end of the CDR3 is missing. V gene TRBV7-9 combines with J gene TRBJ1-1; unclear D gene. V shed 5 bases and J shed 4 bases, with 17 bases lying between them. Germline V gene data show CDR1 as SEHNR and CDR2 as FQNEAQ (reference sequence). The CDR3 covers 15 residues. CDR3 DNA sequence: TGTGCCAGCAGCATAGTGAGCGGGGATGGCACTGAAGCTTTCTCT. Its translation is CASSIVSGDGTEAFS.

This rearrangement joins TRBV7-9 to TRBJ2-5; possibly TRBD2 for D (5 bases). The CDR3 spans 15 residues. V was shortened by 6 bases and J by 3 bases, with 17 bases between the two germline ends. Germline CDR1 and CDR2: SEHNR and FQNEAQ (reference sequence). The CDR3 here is CASSLPTGLKETQYF. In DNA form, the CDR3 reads TGTGCCAGCAGTCTGCCAACTGGACTCAAAGAGACCCAGTACTTC.

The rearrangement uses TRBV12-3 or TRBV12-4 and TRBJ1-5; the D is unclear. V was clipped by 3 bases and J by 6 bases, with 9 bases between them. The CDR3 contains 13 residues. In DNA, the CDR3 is TGTGCCAGCAGTTTGGATGAGGGTCAGCCCCAGCATTTT. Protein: CASSLDEGQPQHF.

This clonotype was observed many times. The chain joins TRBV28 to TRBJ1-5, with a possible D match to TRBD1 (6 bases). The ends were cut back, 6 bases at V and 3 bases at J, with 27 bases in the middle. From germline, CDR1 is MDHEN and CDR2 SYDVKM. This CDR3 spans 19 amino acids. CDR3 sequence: CASSSQAGDDSRPNQPQHF. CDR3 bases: TGTGCCAGCAGCTCTCAGGCAGGGGACGATAGTCGGCCCAATCAGCCCCAGCATTTT.

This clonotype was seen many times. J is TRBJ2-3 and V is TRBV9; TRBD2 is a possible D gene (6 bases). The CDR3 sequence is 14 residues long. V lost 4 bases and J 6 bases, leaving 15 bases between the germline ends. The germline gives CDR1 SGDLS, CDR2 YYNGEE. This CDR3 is CASSPPGSKDTQYF. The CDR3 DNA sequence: TGTGCCAGCAGCCCTCCCGGGAGTAAGGATACGCAGTATTTT.

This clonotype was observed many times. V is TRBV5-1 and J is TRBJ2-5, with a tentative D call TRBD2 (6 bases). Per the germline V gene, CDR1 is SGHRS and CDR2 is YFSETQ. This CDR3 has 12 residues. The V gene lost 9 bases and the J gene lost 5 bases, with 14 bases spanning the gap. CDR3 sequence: CANYWEEETQYF. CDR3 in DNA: TGCGCCAACTATTGGGAGGAGGAGACCCAGTACTTC.

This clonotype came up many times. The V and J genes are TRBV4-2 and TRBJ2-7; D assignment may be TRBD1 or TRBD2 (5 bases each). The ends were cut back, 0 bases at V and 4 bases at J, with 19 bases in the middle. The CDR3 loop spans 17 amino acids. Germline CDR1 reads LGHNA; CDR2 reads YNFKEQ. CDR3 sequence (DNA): TGTGCCAGCAGCCAAGATTATACGGGGCATCGGGCATACGAGCAGTACTTC. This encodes CASSQDYTGHRAYEQYF.

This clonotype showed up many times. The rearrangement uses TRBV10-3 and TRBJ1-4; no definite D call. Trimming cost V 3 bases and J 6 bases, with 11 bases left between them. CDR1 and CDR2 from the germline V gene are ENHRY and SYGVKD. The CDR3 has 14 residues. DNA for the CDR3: TGTGCCATCAGTGAAAGGTGGCCCCATGAAAAACTGTTTTTT. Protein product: CAISERWPHEKLFF.

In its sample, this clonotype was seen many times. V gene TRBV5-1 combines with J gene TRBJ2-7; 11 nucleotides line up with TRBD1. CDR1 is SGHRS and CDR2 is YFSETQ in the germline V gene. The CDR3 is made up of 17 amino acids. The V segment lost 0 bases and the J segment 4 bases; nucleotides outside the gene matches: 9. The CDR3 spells CASSLEFSGQGVYEQYF. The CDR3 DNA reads TGCGCCAGCAGCTTGGAGTTTTCGGGACAGGGGGTTTACGAGCAGTACTTC.

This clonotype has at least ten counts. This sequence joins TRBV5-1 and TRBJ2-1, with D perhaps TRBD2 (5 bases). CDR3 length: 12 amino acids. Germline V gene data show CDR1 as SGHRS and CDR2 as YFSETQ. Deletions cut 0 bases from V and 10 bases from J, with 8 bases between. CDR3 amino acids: CASSLDDYEQFF. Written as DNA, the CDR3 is TGCGCCAGCAGCTTGGATGACTACGAGCAGTTCTTC.

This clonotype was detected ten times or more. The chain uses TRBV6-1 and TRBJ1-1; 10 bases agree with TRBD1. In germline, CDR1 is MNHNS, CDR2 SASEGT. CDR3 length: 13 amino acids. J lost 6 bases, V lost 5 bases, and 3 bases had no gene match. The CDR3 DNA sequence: TGTGCCAGCAGTCAAGGACAGGGGGCTGAAGCTTTCTTT. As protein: CASSQGQGAEAFF.

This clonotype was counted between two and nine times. The CDR3 is CASSLSPRATNEKLFF. Written as DNA, the CDR3 is TGTGCCAGCAGTTTAAGCCCTAGAGCAACTAATGAAAAACTGTTTTTT. The chain couples TRBV12-3 or TRBV12-4 to TRBJ1-4; D gene uncertain. The CDR3 contains 16 residues. V lost 2 bases to trimming and J lost 0 bases, with 10 bases between them.

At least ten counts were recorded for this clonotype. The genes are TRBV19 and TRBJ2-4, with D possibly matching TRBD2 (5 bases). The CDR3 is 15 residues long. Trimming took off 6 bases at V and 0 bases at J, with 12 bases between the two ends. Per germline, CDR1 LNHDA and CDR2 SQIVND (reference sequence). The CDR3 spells CASRASGLAKNIQYF. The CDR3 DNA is TGTGCCAGTAGGGCCTCGGGATTAGCCAAAAACATTCAGTACTTC.

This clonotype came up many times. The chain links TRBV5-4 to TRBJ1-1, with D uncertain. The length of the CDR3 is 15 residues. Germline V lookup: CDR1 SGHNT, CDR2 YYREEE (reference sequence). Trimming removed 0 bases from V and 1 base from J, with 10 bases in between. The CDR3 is CASSLGITTNTEAFF. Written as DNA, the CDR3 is TGTGCCAGCAGCTTGGGGATCACTACGAACACTGAAGCTTTCTTT.

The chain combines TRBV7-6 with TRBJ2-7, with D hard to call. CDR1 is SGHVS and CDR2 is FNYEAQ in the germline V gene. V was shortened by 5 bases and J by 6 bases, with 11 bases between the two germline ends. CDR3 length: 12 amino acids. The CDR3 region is CASSPISGEQYF. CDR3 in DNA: TGTGCCAGCAGCCCCATATCCGGCGAGCAGTACTTC.

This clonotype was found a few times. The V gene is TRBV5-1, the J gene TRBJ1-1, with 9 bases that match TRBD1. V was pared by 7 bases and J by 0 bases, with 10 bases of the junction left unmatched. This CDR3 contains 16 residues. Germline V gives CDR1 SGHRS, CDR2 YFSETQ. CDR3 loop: CASSRGDRAVNTEAFF. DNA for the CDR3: TGCGCCAGCTCCAGGGGGGACAGGGCCGTGAACACTGAAGCTTTCTTT.

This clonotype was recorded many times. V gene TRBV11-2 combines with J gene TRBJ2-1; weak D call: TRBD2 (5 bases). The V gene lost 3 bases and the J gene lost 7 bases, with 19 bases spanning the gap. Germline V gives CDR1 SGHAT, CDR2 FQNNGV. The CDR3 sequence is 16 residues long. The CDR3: CASSFFTGPRANEQFF. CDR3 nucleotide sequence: TGTGCCAGCAGCTTTTTTACTGGGCCGCGGGCGAATGAGCAGTTCTTC.